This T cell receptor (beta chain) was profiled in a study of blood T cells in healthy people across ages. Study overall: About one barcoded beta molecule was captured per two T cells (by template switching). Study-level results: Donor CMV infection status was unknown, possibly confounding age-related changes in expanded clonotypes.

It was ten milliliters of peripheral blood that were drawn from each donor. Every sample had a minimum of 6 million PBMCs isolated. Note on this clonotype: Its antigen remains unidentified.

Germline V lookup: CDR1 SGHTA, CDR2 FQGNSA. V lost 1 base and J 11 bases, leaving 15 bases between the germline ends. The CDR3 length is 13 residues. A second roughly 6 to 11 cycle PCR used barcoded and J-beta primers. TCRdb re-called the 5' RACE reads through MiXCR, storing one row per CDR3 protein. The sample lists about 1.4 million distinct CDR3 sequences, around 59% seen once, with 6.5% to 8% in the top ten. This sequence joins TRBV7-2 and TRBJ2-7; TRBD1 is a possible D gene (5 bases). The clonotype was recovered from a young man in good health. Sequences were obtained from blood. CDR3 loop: CASSLGGAHVEYF. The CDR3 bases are TGTGCCAGCAGCTTAGGTGGGGCACATGTGGAGTACTTC.